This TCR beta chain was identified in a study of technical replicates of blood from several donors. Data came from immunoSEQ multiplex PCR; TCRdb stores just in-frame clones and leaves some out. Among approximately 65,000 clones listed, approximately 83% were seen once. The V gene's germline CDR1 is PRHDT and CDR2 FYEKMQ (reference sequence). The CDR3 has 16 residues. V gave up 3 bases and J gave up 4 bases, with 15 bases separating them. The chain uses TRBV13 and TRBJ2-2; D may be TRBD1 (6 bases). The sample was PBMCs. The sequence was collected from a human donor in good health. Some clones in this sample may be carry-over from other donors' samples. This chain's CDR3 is CASSFRQGRGTGELFF. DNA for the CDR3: TGTGCCAGCAGCTTCCGCCAGGGGCGAGGCACCGGGGAGCTGTTTTTT.